The T cell receptor beta chain described here comes from a study of blood T cell repertoires in COVID-19. Study information: T cells, B-cell-depleted T cells, or PBMCs supplied cDNA or gDNA.

Per the study methods: How many nucleated cells were present was estimated from reference gene primer amplification. The repertoire was sequenced with immunoSEQ multiplex PCR; TCRdb's copy has only in-frame clones and lacks some. That table is the source of V, J and clone size, and D and trimming were worked out from the DNA. The sample has fewer than 80,000 clones; roughly 87% are singletons. The V and J ends lost 0 bases and 7 bases respectively, with 11 bases between them. This CDR3 is 14 amino acids long. CDR1 is SGDLS, CDR2 YYNGEE, per germline. The sequencing input was peripheral blood. The source is a woman in her forties or fifties with active COVID-19. The genes are TRBV9 and TRBJ1-5; no firm D call. The CDR3 nucleotides read TGTGCCAGCAGCGTAGGGGATTCGGGGCAGCCCCAGCATTTT. It translates to CASSVGDSGQPQHF.